The clone carrying this T cell receptor beta chain came up a few times. Its matching antigen is unknown. Sorted naive or memory CD4+ cells met CEF peptides for over 9 days. This CDR3 is built from 17 residues. The data originate from a study of CD4 T cells in relation to SARS-CoV-2 and coronaviruses. Study background: ViraFEST: approximately 10-day antigen culture of PBMCs, then TCR beta CDR3 sequencing. Shared crossreactive spike epitopes were mapped to their HLA restriction.

Clones were sequenced by immunoSEQ multiplex PCR, and TCRdb holds only the in-frame ones, with some missing. The table lists approximately 31,000 clones, more than 65% of them singletons, with around 3.7% in the top ten. Study findings and constraints: Each donor contributed either pre-pandemic or post-infection samples, not both.

This clonotype was sampled from an adult with COVID-19. The sequencing sample was made of memory CD4+ T cells from PBMCs, cultured in vitro. V gene TRBV21-1 combines with J gene TRBJ2-7; the table's D call, TRBD2, was not checked against the DNA. TRBV21-1 is described as a pseudogene. This chain's CDR3 is CASSKAPLLAGVVEQYF. CDR3 bases: TGTGCCAGCAGCAAAGCTCCTCTACTAGCGGGAGTTGTAGAGCAGTACTTC.